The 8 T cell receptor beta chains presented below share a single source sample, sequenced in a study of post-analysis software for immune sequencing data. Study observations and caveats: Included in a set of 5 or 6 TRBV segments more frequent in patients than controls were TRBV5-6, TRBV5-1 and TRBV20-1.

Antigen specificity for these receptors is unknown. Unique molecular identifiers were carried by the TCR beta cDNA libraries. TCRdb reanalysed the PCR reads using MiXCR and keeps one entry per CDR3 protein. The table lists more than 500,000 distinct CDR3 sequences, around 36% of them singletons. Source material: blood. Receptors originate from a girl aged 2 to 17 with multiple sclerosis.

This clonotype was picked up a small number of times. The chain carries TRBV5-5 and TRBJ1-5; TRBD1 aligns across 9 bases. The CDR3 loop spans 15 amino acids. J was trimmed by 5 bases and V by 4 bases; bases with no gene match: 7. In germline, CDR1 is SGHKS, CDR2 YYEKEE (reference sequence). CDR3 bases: TGTGCCAGCAGCCTGGGACAGGGTGTAGATCAGCCCCAGCATTTT. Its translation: CASSLGQGVDQPQHF.

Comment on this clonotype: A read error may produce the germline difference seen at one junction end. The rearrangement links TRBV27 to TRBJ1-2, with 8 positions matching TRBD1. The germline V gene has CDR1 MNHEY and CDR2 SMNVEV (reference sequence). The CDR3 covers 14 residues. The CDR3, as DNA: TGTGCCAGCGGTTTATCGTCAACAGGGGGTGGCTACACCTTC. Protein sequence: CASGLSSTGGGYTF.

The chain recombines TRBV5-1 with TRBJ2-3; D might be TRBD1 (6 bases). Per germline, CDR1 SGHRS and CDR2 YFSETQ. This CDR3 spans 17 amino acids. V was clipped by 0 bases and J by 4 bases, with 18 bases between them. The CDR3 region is CASSLVGARRFSDTQYF. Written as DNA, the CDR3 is TGCGCCAGCAGCTTGGTGGGGGCCCGGCGCTTTTCAGATACGCAGTATTTT.

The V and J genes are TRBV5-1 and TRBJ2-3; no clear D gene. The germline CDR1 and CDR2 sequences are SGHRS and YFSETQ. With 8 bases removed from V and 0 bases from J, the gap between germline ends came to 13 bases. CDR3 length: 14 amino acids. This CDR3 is CASRIQTSTDTQYF. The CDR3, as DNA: TGCGCCAGTCGGATACAGACTAGCACAGATACGCAGTATTTT.

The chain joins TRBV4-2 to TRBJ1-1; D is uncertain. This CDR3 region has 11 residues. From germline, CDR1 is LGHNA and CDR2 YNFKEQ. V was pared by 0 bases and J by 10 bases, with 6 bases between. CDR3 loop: CASSQESVAFF. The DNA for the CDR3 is TGTGCCAGCAGCCAAGAGTCCGTAGCTTTCTTT.

CDR3 sequence: CASSVVRTGDGYTF. The CDR3 bases are TGTGCCAGCAGTGTTGTTCGGACAGGGGATGGCTACACCTTC. The gene calls are TRBV6-1 and TRBJ1-2, with 9 positions matching TRBD1. Germline V gives CDR1 MNHNS, CDR2 SASEGT. The CDR3 covers 14 residues. J lost 6 bases, V lost 4 bases, and 6 bases had no gene match.

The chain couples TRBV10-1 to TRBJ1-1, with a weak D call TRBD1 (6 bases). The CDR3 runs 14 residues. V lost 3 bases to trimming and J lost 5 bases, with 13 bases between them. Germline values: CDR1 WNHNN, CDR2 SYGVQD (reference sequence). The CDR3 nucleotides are TGCGCCAGCAGTGACTCTCCCAGGGGTACTGAAGCTTTCTTT. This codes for CASSDSPRGTEAFF.

The CDR3: CASSLQTGPGTEAFF. The DNA for the CDR3 is TGTGCCAGCAGCCTCCAGACAGGCCCGGGCACTGAAGCTTTCTTT. The rearrangement joins TRBV7-6 to TRBJ1-1; weak D call: TRBD1 (6 bases). The V end lost 5 bases, the J end lost 4 bases, and 17 bases lay between the germline ends. The CDR3 runs to 15 residues. Per germline, CDR1 SGHVS and CDR2 FNYEAQ.